This T cell receptor beta chain was sequenced during a study of Graves' ophthalmopathy and Graves' hyperthyroidism. Researchers took RNA transcripts and amplified TCR beta CDR3 regions from them. HTBI primers primed a first-round RT-PCR, and a second-round multiplex PCR followed. TCRdb reprocessed the multiplex PCR reads with MiXCR, giving one entry per CDR3 protein. This table has 200,000 to 300,000 distinct CDR3 sequences, around 50% appearing once. Notes on this clonotype: The antigen is not known. As the CDR3 is not closed by the conserved phenylalanine or tryptophan, this likely results from a read error.

Trimming cost V 2 bases and J 1 base; bases outside gene matches: 4. CDR3 length: 15 amino acids. Germline CDR1 reads SGHTA; CDR2 reads FQGNSA. Enrollment excluded any patients with other autoimmune diseases, uncontrolled infections, pregnancy or lactation. As diagnostic evidence, clinical symptoms, serum thyroxine, TRAb, thyroid ultrasound and orbital computed tomography were relied upon. Study results and caveats: Distinction of ophthalmopathy from stable hyperthyroidism by a 13-signature model reached roughly 85% sensitivity and about 80% specificity.

Sequenced: peripheral blood. The gene calls are TRBV7-2 and TRBJ1-1; the match to TRBD1 covers 7 bases. This TCR derives from an adult man with Graves' ophthalmopathy. CDR3 in amino acids: CASSLFGTENTEAFL. In DNA form, the CDR3 reads TGTGCCAGCAGCTTATTCGGGACAGAGAACACTGAAGCTTTCCTT.